This is a list of T cell receptor beta chains from one sample in a study of CD8 T cells in ankylosing spondylitis. MiXCR was run by TCRdb on the 5' RACE reads, yielding one entry per CDR3 protein. Altogether tens of thousands of distinct CDR3 sequences are present, roughly 6.2% being singletons, with the ten largest covering 5%. The specimen was synovial fluid, either unsorted or a sorted T cell fraction (not recorded which). Every receptor here comes from a male donor with ankylosing spondylitis. The CDR3 runs from the conserved cysteine through the conserved F or W. A D gene is named only where the DNA matches it firmly. Clone size is given for some rows only: seen once, a few or many times, or a class if the clone is expanded.

cdr3_aa cdr3_nt d_call v_call clone_size j_call
CASRQGDQPQHF TGTGCCAGCAGACAGGGCGATCAGCCCCAGCATTTT . TRBV6-5 . TRBJ1-5
CSASWAGGPDTQYF TGCAGTGCTAGCTGGGCGGGAGGGCCAGATACGCAGTATTTT TRBD2 TRBV20-1 . TRBJ2-3
CASSLGAGIQETQYF TGTGCCAGCAGCTTGGGAGCGGGGATACAAGAGACCCAGTACTTC TRBD2 TRBV11-1 few TRBJ2-5
CSALLAGGYHEQYF TGCAGCGCCTTACTAGCGGGAGGTTACCACGAGCAGTACTTC TRBD2 TRBV29-1 many TRBJ2-7
CASSRSGTGDEAFF TGTGCCAGCAGCCGAAGCGGGACAGGGGATGAAGCTTTCTTT TRBD1 TRBV14 many TRBJ1-1
CASYSSAGGSYEQYF TGTGCCAGCTATTCTTCGGCGGGGGGCTCCTACGAGCAGTACTTC TRBD2 TRBV6-9 . TRBJ2-7
CASSGGLNYNEQFF TGTGCCAGCAGTGGGGGACTGAATTACAATGAGCAGTTCTTC . TRBV6-1 many TRBJ2-1
CAISEYSNTEAFF TGTGCCATCAGTGAGTATTCGAACACTGAAGCTTTCTTT . TRBV10-3 few TRBJ1-1
CASSPTGGGADTQYF TGCGCCAGCAGCCCGACAGGGGGTGGGGCAGATACGCAGTATTTT TRBD1 TRBV5-1 many TRBJ2-3
CASSQVGGSTDTQYF TGTGCCAGCAGCCAAGTTGGCGGGAGCACAGATACGCAGTATTTT . TRBV14 . TRBJ2-3
CASSQDPLAGGDHTDTQYF TGCGCCAGCAGCCAAGATCCACTAGCGGGAGGGGACCACACAGATACGCAGTATTTT TRBD2 TRBV4-1 many TRBJ2-3
CASSQDSQFYEQYF TGCGCCAGCAGCCAAGACTCACAGTTTTACGAGCAGTACTTC . TRBV4-3 . TRBJ2-7
CASSLIGLPNEQFF TGTGCCAGCAGTTTAATCGGACTACCGAATGAGCAGTTCTTC . TRBV12-3/TRBV12-4 many TRBJ2-1
CASRLTSGTYEQYF TGTGCCAGCAGACTCACTAGCGGGACCTACGAGCAGTACTTC TRBD2 TRBV2 many TRBJ2-7
CASSEWSSGSGELFF TGTGCCAGCAGTGAATGGAGTAGCGGGAGTGGGGAGCTGTTTTTT TRBD2 TRBV25-1 . TRBJ2-2
CASSLQGWGTEAFF TGTGCCAGCAGCCTACAGGGATGGGGGACTGAAGCTTTCTTT . TRBV3-1 . TRBJ1-1
CASSPNWAGEQFF TGTGCCAGCAGCCCAAACTGGGCGGGTGAGCAGTTCTTC . TRBV14 many TRBJ2-1
CASSSSARGLYEQYF TGCGCCAGCAGCTCCTCTGCCAGGGGGCTCTACGAGCAGTACTTC TRBD1 TRBV5-1 . TRBJ2-7
CASSPPWAVSTDTQYF TGTGCCAGCTCACCACCGTGGGCGGTGAGCACAGATACGCAGTATTTT . TRBV18 . TRBJ2-3
CASSFWHGTKGTQYF TGTGCCAGCAGTTTCTGGCATGGAACCAAGGGGACCCAGTACTTC . TRBV27 few TRBJ2-5
CASSSLGVSYNEQFF TGTGCCAGCAGCTCTCTGGGGGTCTCCTACAATGAGCAGTTCTTC . TRBV7-3 few TRBJ2-1
CASSLALAFNYEQYF TGCGCCAGCAGCTTGGCACTAGCTTTTAACTACGAGCAGTACTTC . TRBV5-1 . TRBJ2-7
CATSPGHSNQPQHF TGTGCCACCAGCCCCGGACATAGCAATCAGCCCCAGCATTTT . TRBV15 . TRBJ1-5
CSVPGLGNTEAFF TGCAGCGTCCCGGGACTTGGAAACACTGAAGCTTTCTTT . TRBV29-1 many TRBJ1-1
CSVLPLQGLQYTEAFF TGCAGCGTACTCCCTCTACAGGGGTTGCAGTACACTGAAGCTTTCTTT TRBD1 TRBV29-1 many TRBJ1-1
CASSLVGGGSTDTQYF TGTGCCAGCAGCTTAGTTGGAGGGGGCAGCACAGATACGCAGTATTTT . TRBV11-2 many TRBJ2-3
CSARDFQGPDTQYF TGCAGTGCTAGAGATTTCCAGGGCCCAGATACGCAGTATTTT . TRBV20-1 many TRBJ2-3
CASSVSGNYNEQFF TGTGCCAGCAGCGTTAGCGGGAATTACAATGAGCAGTTCTTC TRBD2 TRBV9 many TRBJ2-1
CASRQGQANYEQYF TGTGCCAGCAGACAGGGACAGGCGAACTACGAGCAGTACTTC TRBD1 TRBV5-5 many TRBJ2-7
CASSPRGSGNQPQHF TGTGCCAGCAGCCCGAGGGGGTCGGGCAATCAGCCCCAGCATTTT . TRBV12-3/TRBV12-4 many TRBJ1-5
CASSSRQGIYNEQFF TGTGCCAGCAGCTCGAGACAGGGAATCTACAATGAGCAGTTCTTC TRBD1 TRBV5-4 . TRBJ2-1
CSVDNGGITEDSNQPQHF TGCAGCGTTGACAATGGGGGGATCACCGAAGATAGCAATCAGCCCCAGCATTTT . TRBV29-1 many TRBJ1-5
CASSLSGSNYNEQFF TGTGCCAGCAGCCTTAGCGGGAGCAACTACAATGAGCAGTTCTTC TRBD2 TRBV4-2 . TRBJ2-1
CASSPGTWPRTGELFF TGTGCCAGCAGTCCCGGGACATGGCCCCGCACCGGGGAGCTGTTTTTT . TRBV14 . TRBJ2-2
CASSWDRESFTSSYEQYF TGTGCCAGCAGTTGGGACAGGGAATCCTTTACAAGCTCCTACGAGCAGTACTTC TRBD1 TRBV28 many TRBJ2-7
CSAPLTGTSGSMAQYF TGCAGTGCACCCTTAACCGGGACTAGCGGGAGTATGGCGCAGTATTTT TRBD2 TRBV20-1 few TRBJ2-3
CASSPLAGMFNEQFF TGTGCCAGCAGCCCCCTAGCGGGAATGTTCAATGAGCAGTTCTTC TRBD2 TRBV11-2 . TRBJ2-1
CAYTGTEAFF TGTGCCTACACGGGCACTGAAGCTTTCTTT . TRBV30 . TRBJ1-1
CASRKDNLDNNEQFF TGTGCCAGCAGAAAGGATAACCTTGACAACAATGAGCAGTTCTTC . TRBV6-2/TRBV6-3 many TRBJ2-1
CSAQSGRGRTDTQYF TGCAGTGCTCAAAGCGGGAGGGGACGCACAGATACGCAGTATTTT TRBD2 TRBV20-1 few TRBJ2-3
CASSPRRTSGFGETDTQYF TGTGCCAGCAGTCCGAGACGGACTAGCGGGTTCGGTGAAACAGATACGCAGTATTTT TRBD2 TRBV27 many TRBJ2-3
CASSLEPRGLEQFF TGCGCCAGCAGTCTCGAACCCAGGGGGCTTGAGCAGTTCTTC TRBD1 TRBV10-1 many TRBJ2-1
CASRTDRVNTEAFF TGTGCCAGTCGAACGGACAGGGTGAACACTGAAGCTTTCTTT TRBD1 TRBV7-9 few TRBJ1-1
CSAPSEGPYEQFF TGCAGTGCTCCCTCCGAGGGCCCATATGAGCAGTTCTTC . TRBV20-1 . TRBJ2-1
CASSSWTGVGNTIYF TGTGCCAGCAGTTCCTGGACAGGGGTTGGAAACACCATATATTTT TRBD1 TRBV12-3/TRBV12-4 many TRBJ1-3
CASPRTGRDNTGELFF TGTGCCAGCCCACGAACGGGGAGGGATAACACCGGGGAGCTGTTTTTT TRBD2 TRBV18 . TRBJ2-2
CSAKGLAGVYEQFF TGCAGTGCTAAGGGACTAGCGGGAGTTTATGAGCAGTTCTTC TRBD2 TRBV20-1 few TRBJ2-1